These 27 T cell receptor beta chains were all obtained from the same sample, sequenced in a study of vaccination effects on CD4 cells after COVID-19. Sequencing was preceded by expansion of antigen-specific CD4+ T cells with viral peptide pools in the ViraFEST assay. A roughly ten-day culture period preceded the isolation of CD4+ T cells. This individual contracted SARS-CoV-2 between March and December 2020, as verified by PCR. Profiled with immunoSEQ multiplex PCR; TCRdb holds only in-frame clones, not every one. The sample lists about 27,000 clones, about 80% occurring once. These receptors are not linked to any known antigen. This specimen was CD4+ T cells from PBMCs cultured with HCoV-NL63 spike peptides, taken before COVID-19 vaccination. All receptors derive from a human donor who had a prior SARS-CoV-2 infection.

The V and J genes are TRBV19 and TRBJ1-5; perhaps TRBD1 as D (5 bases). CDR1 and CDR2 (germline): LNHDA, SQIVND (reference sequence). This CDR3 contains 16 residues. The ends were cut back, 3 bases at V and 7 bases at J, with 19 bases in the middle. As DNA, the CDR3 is TGTGCCAGTAGTATCACCCCGACGGGTTCAGGGCAGCCCCAGCATTTT. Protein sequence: CASSITPTGSGQPQHF.

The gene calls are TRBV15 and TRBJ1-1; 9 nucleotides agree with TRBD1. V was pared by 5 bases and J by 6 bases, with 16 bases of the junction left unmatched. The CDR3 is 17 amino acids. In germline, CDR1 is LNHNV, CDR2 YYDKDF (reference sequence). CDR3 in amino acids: CATSLLIRTGEISEAFF. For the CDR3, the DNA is TGTGCCACCAGCCTATTAATAAGGACAGGGGAGATCTCTGAAGCTTTCTTT.

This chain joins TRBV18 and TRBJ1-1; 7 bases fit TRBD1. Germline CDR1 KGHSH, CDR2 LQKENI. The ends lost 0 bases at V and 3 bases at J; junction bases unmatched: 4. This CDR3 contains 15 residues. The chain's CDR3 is CASSPPSGQHTEAFF. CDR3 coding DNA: TGTGCCAGCTCACCACCGTCGGGACAGCACACTGAAGCTTTCTTT.

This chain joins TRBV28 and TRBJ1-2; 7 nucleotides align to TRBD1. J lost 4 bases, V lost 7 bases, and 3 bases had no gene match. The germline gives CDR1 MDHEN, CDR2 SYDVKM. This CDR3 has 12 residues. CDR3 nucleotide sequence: TGTGCCAGCAACGACAGGGTCTATGGCTACACCTTC. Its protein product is CASNDRVYGYTF.

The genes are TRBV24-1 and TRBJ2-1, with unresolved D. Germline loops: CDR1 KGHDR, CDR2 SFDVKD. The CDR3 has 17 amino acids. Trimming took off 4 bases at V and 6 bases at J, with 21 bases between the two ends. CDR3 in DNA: TGTGCCACCAGTGAACCCGGCCCGAGGTCCCACACCAATGAGCAGTTCTTC. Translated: CATSEPGPRSHTNEQFF.

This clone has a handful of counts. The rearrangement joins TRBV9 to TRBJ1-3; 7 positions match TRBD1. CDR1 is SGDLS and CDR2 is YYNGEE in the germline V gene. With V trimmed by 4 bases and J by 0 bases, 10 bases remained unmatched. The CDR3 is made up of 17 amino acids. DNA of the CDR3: TGTGCCAGCAGCCCATCAAGGGGGCGAATCTCTGGAAACACCATATATTTT. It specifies CASSPSRGRISGNTIYF.

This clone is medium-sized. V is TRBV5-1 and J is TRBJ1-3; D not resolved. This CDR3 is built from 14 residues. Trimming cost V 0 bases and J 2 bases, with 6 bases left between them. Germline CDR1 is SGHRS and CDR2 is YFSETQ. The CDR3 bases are TGCGCCAGCAGCTTGGAGCAGCCTGGAAACACCATATATTTT. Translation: CASSLEQPGNTIYF.

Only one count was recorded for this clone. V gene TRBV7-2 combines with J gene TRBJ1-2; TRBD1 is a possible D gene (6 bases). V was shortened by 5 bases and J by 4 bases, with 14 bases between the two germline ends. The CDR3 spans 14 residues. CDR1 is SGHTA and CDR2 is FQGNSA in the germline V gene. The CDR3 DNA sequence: TGTGCCAGCAGCATGAGACAGGCTGCCTATGGCTACACCTTC. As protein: CASSMRQAAYGYTF.

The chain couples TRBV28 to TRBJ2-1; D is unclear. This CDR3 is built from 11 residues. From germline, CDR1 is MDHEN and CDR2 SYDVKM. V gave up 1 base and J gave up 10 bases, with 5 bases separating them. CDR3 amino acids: CASSLFPEQFF. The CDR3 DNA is TGTGCCAGCAGTTTATTTCCGGAGCAGTTCTTC. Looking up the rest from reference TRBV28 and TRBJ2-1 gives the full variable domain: DVKVTQSSRYLVKRTGEKVFLECVQDMDHENMFWYRQDPGLGLRLIYFSYDVKMKEKGDIPEGYSVSREKKERFSLILESASTNQTSMYLCASSLFPEQFFGPGTRLTVL.

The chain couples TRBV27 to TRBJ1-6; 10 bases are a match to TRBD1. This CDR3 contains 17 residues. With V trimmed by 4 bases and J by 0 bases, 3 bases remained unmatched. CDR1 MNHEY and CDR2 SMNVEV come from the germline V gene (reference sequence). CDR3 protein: CASSYWTGGSYNSPLHF. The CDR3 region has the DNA TGTGCCAGCAGTTACTGGACAGGGGGCTCCTATAATTCACCCCTCCACTTT.

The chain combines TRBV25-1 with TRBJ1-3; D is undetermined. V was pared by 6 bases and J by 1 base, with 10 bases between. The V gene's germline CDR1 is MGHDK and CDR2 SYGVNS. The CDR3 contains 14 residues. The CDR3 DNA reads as TGTGCCAGCAGGGACCGAGGTTCTGGAAACACCATATATTTT. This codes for CASRDRGSGNTIYF.

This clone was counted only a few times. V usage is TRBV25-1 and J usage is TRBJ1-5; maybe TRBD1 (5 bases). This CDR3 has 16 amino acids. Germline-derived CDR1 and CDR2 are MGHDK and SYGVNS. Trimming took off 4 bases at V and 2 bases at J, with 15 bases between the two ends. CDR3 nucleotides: TGTGCCAGCAGTGGGCCGGGGCCCCCAGGCAATCAGCCCCAGCATTTT. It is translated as CASSGPGPPGNQPQHF.

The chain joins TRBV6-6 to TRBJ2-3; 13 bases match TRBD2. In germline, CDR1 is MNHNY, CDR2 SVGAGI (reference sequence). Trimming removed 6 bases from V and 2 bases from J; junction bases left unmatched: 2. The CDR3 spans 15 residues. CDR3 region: CASRGLAGYTDTQYF. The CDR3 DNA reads TGTGCCAGCAGGGGACTAGCGGGGTACACAGATACGCAGTATTTT.

The CDR3 DNA sequence: TGTGCCAGCAGCCAAGATCTCCTAGCGATAACGAACACCGGGGAGCTGTTTTTT. It specifies CASSQDLLAITNTGELFF. The gene calls are TRBV4-2 and TRBJ2-2, with a tentative D call TRBD2 (6 bases). V was shortened by 0 bases and J by 0 bases, with 14 bases between the two germline ends. Germline CDR1 reads LGHNA; CDR2 reads YNFKEQ. This CDR3 is 18 amino acids long.

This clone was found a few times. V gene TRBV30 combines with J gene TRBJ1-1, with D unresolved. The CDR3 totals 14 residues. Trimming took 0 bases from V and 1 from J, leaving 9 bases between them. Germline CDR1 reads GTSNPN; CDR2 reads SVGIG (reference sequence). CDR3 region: CAWSVALSNTEAFF. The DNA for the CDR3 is TGTGCCTGGAGTGTTGCTCTATCGAACACTGAAGCTTTCTTT.

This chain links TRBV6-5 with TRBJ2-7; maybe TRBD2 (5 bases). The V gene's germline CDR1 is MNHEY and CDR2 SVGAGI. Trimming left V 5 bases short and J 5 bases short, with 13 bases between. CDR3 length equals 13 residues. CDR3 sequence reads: CASSTEARHEQYF. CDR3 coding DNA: TGTGCCAGCAGTACGGAGGCCCGCCACGAGCAGTACTTC.

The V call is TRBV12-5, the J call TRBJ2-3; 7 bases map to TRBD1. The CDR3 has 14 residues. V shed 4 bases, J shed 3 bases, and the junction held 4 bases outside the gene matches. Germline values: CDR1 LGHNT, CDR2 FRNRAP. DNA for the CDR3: TGTGCTAGTGGTTGGGACAGTTCGACAGATACGCAGTATTTT. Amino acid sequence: CASGWDSSTDTQYF.

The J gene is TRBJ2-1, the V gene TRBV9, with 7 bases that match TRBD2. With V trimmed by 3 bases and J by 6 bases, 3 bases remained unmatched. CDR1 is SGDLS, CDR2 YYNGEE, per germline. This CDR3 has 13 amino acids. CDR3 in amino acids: CASSALAANEQFF. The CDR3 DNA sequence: TGTGCCAGCAGCGCCCTAGCGGCCAATGAGCAGTTCTTC.

The CDR3 loop is CASSLGGQPQHF. The CDR3 DNA follows: TGTGCCAGCAGCTTAGGTGGTCAGCCCCAGCATTTT. The chain employs TRBV13 and TRBJ1-5; D is ambiguous. Trimming took off 0 bases at V and 6 bases at J, with 3 bases between the two ends. The CDR3 has 12 residues. Germline-derived CDR1 and CDR2 are PRHDT and FYEKMQ (reference sequence). The full variable domain, with the rest looked up from reference TRBV13 and TRBJ1-5, is AAGVIQSPRHLIKEKRETATLKCYPIPRHDTVYWYQQGPGQDPQFLISFYEKMQSDKGSIPDRFSAQQFSDYHSELNMSSLELGDSALYFCASSLGGQPQHFGDGTRLSIL.

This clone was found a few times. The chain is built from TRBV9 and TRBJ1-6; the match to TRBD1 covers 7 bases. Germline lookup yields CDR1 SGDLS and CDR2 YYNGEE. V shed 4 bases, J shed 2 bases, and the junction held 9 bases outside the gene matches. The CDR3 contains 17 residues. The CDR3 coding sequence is TGTGCCAGCAGCAAACGGGACAGAAGACCCTATAATTCACCCCTCCACTTT. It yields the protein CASSKRDRRPYNSPLHF.

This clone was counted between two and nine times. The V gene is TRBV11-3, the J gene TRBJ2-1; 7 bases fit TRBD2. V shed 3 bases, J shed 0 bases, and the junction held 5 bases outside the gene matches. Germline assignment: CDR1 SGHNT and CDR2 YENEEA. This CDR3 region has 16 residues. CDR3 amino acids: CASSLGREFSYNEQFF. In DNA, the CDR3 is TGTGCCAGCAGCTTGGGGCGGGAGTTCTCCTACAATGAGCAGTTCTTC.

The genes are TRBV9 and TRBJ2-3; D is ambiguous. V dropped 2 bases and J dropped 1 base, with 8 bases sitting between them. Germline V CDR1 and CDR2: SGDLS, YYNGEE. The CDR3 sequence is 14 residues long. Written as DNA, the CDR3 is TGTGCCAGCAGCGTTGGCGGCCGCACAGATACGCAGTATTTT. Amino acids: CASSVGGRTDTQYF.

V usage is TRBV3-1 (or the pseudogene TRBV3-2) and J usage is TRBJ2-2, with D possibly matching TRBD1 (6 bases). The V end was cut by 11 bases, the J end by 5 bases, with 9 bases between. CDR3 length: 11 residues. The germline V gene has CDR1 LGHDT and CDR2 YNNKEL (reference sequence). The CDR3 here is CAVTGTGELFF. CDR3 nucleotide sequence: TGTGCCGTGACAGGTACCGGGGAGCTGTTTTTT.

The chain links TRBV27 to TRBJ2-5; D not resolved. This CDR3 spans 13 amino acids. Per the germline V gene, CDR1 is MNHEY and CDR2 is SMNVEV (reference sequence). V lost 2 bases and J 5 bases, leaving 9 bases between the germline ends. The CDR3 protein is CASSLRRRETQYF. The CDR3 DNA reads TGTGCCAGCAGTTTACGTCGTAGGGAGACCCAGTACTTC.

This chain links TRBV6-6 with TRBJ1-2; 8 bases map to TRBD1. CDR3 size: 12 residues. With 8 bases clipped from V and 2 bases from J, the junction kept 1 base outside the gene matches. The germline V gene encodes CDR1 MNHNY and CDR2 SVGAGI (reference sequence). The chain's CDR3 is CASWTGNYGYTF. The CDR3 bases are TGTGCCAGCTGGACAGGGAACTATGGCTACACCTTC.

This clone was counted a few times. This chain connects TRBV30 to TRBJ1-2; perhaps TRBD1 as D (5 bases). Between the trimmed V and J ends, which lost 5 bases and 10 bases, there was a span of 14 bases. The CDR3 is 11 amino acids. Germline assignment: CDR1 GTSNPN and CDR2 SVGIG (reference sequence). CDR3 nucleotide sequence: TGTGCCTGGGCCCGGGACGGGGACTACACCTTC. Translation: CAWARDGDYTF. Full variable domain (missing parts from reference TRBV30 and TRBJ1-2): SQTIHQWPATLVQPVGSPLSLECTVEGTSNPNLYWYRQAAGRGLQLLFYSVGIGQISSEVPQNLSASRPQDRQFILSSKKLLLSDSGFYLCAWARDGDYTFGSGTRLTVV.

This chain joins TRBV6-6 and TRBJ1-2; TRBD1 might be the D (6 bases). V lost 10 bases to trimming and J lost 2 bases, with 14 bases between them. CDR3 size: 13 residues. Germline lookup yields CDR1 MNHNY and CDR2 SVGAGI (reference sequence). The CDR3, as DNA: TGTGCCACCTCGGAGGACAGAAACTATGGCTACACCTTC. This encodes CATSEDRNYGYTF.